This T cell receptor beta chain was sequenced in a study of CD8+CD57+ T cells in acquired aplastic anemia. Study details: Recorded DNA amounts for sorted CD4+ and CD8+ cells had an average of approximately 3 ug. An average of approximately 11 million reads for CD4+ cells was obtained from healthy donors. Notes on the study in general: Found in both controls and patients were some 30 CD8+ CDR3 sequences.

Counting both end residues, the CDR3 totals 15 amino acids. Germline-derived CDR1 and CDR2 are ENHRY and SYGVKD. This clonotype was seen only once. No antigen is known for it. In this CDR3 the conserved last residue, phenylalanine or tryptophan, is missing, so a read error is likely. The DNA is left out, because the CDR3 cannot be placed on it with certainty; the CDR3 is given as TCRdb lists it. TCR beta VDJ combinations and CDR3 sequences were profiled from genomic DNA. Each CDR3 protein is one row after TCRdb ran MiXCR on the reads. The sample shows about 160,000 distinct CDR3 sequences, 35% to 55% of them seen only once.

The clonotype was recovered from a human donor in good health. The V and J genes are TRBV10-3 and TRBJ2-1; the D call TRBD1 from the table was never checked on the DNA. Sequencing was performed on sorted CD4+, CD8+, or CD8+CD57+ T cells (not recorded which) from PBMCs. The CDR3 sequence: CAIRGTAKSYNEQLS.